Sequencing of this TCR beta chain was carried out in a study of T cells in Graves' hyperthyroidism and ophthalmopathy. Study observations and caveats: Most clonotypes that expanded in the thyroid above 0.001 also showed up in blood.

The CDR3 regions of TCR beta were amplified from RNA transcripts. The primer set for the first-round RT-PCR of the TCR CDR3 was HTBI. TCRdb redid the calling of the multiplex PCR reads with MiXCR, one entry per CDR3 protein. The profile shows about 180,000 distinct CDR3 sequences, over 15% of them singletons. Regarding this clonotype: What it binds is unknown.

The CDR3 sequence is 18 residues long. V was trimmed by 3 bases and J by 6 bases, leaving 27 bases between them. CDR1 and CDR2 from the germline V gene are DFQATT and SNEGSKA (reference sequence). The source of this sequence is a woman aged 45 to 65 with Graves' hyperthyroidism. The chain employs TRBV20-1 and TRBJ2-1; D may match TRBD1 or TRBD2 (6 bases each). Sample: blood. CDR3: CSASPSGSYWGALNEQFF. DNA of the CDR3: TGCAGTGCTAGCCCCTCCGGCAGCTACTGGGGGGCACTCAATGAGCAGTTCTTC.